Following are 3 T cell receptor beta chains from one sample sequenced in a study of siplizumab effects on memory and regulatory T cells (dated by TCRdb to between 2018 and 2021). No cognate antigen is known for these TCRs. Receptor amplification or capture employed the immunoSEQ multiplex PCR assay. Entries here come from immuneACCESS through TCRdb and include only in-frame sequences with V and J called. Some clones fail to appear in such tables; in the studies checked, an unresolved V gene covers under half of the shortfall, and the cause of the remainder is unknown. This sample comprises nearly 20,000 clones, 44% of them detected only once. About 6.1% of the sample comes from the top ten. Cells in the mixed lymphocyte reaction were cultured together at 37 degrees C for five to seven days. Material: CFSE-low (dividing) CD4+ T cells sorted from an allogeneic mixed lymphocyte reaction. These receptors were obtained from a human donor in good health; the cells came from an allogeneic mixed lymphocyte reaction. Some clones in this sample may be carry-over from other donors' samples.

The chain couples TRBV27 to TRBJ2-5; 15 nucleotides match TRBD2. V lost 0 bases to trimming and J lost 5 bases; unmatched junction nucleotides: 7. The CDR3 runs to 18 residues. Per germline, CDR1 MNHEY and CDR2 SMNVEV (reference sequence). In DNA, the CDR3 is TGTGCCAGCAGTTTATCTAGGACTAGCGGGAGGGCCCGGGAGACCCAGTACTTC. Its protein product is CASSLSRTSGRARETQYF.

The chain couples TRBV7-2 to TRBJ2-7; a weak D match, TRBD2 (6 bases). The CDR3 totals 17 residues. From germline, CDR1 is SGHTA and CDR2 FQGNSA. The V end was cut by 4 bases, the J end by 0 bases, with 19 bases between. The CDR3 loop is CASSSRDSSLGSYEQYF. The CDR3 DNA reads TGTGCCAGCAGCTCCCGGGACTCCTCTCTGGGCTCCTACGAGCAGTACTTC.

This clone appeared once. J is TRBJ2-7 and V is TRBV5-4; D may be TRBD1 (6 bases). V was pared by 1 base and J by 3 bases, with 14 bases between. The CDR3 sequence is 15 residues long. Looked up from germline, CDR1 is SGHNT and CDR2 is YYREEE (reference sequence). CDR3 sequence reads: CASSLFPGHIYEQYF. CDR3 DNA sequence: TGTGCCAGCAGCTTGTTCCCGGGACATATCTACGAGCAGTACTTC.